This is a list of T cell receptor beta chains from one sample in a study of shared clonotypes between healthy human individuals. Assay: immunoSEQ multiplex PCR; the TCRdb copy retains only in-frame clones and omits some. In the table there are about 120,000 clones, about 63% of which are singletons. Sequencing was performed on memory CD8+ T cells sorted from blood. The receptors were gathered from a woman younger than 45 in good health. Each CDR3 is given with its conserved first and last residue. D genes are given only for firm matches. For some rows the clone size is stated as once, few or many, or as a class when expanded; others skip it.

V,J,size,D,CDR3,DNA
TRBV27,TRBJ1-1,NA,TRBD1,CASSLTGGTTEAFF,TGTGCCAGCAGTTTAACAGGGGGCACAACTGAAGCTTTCTTT
TRBV19,TRBJ1-4,few,NA,CASSIPGGLFF,TGTGCCAGTAGTATCCCCGGGGGACTGTTTTTT
TRBV2,TRBJ1-2,once,NA,CASSEHPRRIVYGYTF,TGTGCCAGCAGTGAACACCCACGACGGATAGTCTATGGCTACACCTTC
TRBV7-9,TRBJ1-4,NA,TRBD1,CASSLLRGGRTNEKLFF,TGTGCCAGCAGCTTACTGAGAGGGGGCCGGACTAATGAAAAACTGTTTTTT
TRBV25-1,TRBJ2-5,once,TRBD2,CASSEEGAGAGETQYF,TGTGCCAGCAGTGAAGAGGGAGCGGGGGCGGGGGAGACCCAGTACTTC
TRBV20-1,TRBJ2-7,NA,NA,CRVGRPYEQYF,TGCAGGGTCGGGAGACCCTACGAGCAGTACTTC
TRBV4-1,TRBJ1-4,NA,TRBD1,CASSQARGVNEKLFF,TGCGCCAGCAGCCAGGCCAGGGGGGTAAATGAAAAACTGTTTTTT
TRBV5-1,TRBJ2-1,NA,NA,CASSSESPGYNEQFF,TGCGCCAGCAGCTCGGAAAGCCCGGGCTACAATGAGCAGTTCTTC
TRBV20-1,TRBJ2-7,NA,NA,CSARVGYEQYF,TGCAGTGCTAGAGTAGGCTACGAGCAGTACTTC
TRBV6-5,TRBJ1-2,NA,NA,CASSFGDATGYGYTF,TGTGCCAGCAGTTTCGGCGATGCAACGGGTTATGGCTACACCTTC
TRBV11-2,TRBJ2-3,NA,NA,CASSPGNREIGTDTQYF,TGTGCCAGCAGCCCCGGAAACAGGGAAATAGGCACAGATACGCAGTATTTT
TRBV12-5,TRBJ2-6,NA,NA,CASGLVSAGQSRANVLTF,TGTGCTAGTGGTCTGGTAAGTGCAGGACAAAGTCGGGCCAACGTCCTGACTTTC
TRBV7-2,TRBJ2-7,NA,TRBD2,CASSIQRDSYEQYF,TGTGCCAGCAGCATACAGCGGGACTCCTACGAGCAGTACTTC
TRBV7-4,TRBJ1-1,NA,NA,CASSLVQGTGQNEAFF,TGTGCCAGCAGCTTAGTACAGGGTACCGGACAAAATGAAGCTTTCTTT
TRBV2,TRBJ2-7,few,NA,CASSEGTFSYEQYF,TGTGCCAGCAGTGAGGGGACCTTCTCCTACGAGCAGTACTTC